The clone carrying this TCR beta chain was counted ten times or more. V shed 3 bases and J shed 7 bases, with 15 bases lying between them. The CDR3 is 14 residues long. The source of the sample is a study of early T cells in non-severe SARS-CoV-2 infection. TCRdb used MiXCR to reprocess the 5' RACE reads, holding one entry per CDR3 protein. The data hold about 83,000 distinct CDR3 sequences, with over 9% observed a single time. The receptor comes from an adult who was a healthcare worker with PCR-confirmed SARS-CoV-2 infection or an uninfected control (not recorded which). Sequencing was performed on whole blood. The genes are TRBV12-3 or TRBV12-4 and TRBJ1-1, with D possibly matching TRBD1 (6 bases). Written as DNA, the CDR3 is TGTGCCAGCAGTTTCGCTGGAGGGGGATATGAAGCTTTCTTT. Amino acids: CASSFAGGGYEAFF.